What follows describes a single T cell receptor beta chain. Its antigen is still unknown. 60 Vbeta and 13 Jbeta primers were used in PCR. TCRdb's table, derived via immunoSEQ multiplex PCR, lists solely in-frame clones and lacks some. This table holds fewer than 120,000 clones, about four fifths found once. This CDR3 has 10 residues. CDR1 and CDR2 from the germline V gene are MGHDK and SYGVNS. This sample stems from a study of cytomegalovirus exposure and HLA in healthy donors. Whole-study findings and limits: Analysis performed later showed TCR beta chains linked to HLA being more clonally expanded than equally common others. Most sequenced TCRs were rare (though some public TCRs occurred in many donors). The study assumed roughly uniform donor sequencing depth for presence/absence analyses. Some TCR beta chains (roughly 150 of them) were listed as cytomegalovirus-associated.

This chain links TRBV25-1 with TRBJ2-5, with no clear D. The closer fit of TRBJ2-7 to the DNA end suggests the J call may be wrong. The origin of this receptor is a woman aged 55-70 years in good health and CMV-seropositive. What was sequenced was PBMCs. In DNA, the CDR3 is TGTGCCAGCAGTGATCACGAGCAGTACTTC. Translated: CASSDHEQYF.